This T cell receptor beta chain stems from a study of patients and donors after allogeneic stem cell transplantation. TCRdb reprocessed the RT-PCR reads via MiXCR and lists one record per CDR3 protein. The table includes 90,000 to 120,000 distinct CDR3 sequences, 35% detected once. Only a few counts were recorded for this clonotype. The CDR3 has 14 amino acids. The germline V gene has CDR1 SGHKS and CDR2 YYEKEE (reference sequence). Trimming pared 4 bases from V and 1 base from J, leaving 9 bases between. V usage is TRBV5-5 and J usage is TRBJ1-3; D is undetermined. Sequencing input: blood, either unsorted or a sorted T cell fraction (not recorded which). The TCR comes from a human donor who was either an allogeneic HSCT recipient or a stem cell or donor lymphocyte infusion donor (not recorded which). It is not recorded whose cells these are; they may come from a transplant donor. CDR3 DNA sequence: TGTGCCAGCAGCCTCGGGATGTCTGGAAACACCATATATTTT. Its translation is CASSLGMSGNTIYF.